This TCR beta chain was sequenced in a study of beta chain features in type 1 diabetes. Sequencing targeted expressed TCRB transcripts, as all isolated RNA had been reverse transcribed. Only in-frame clones appear in the TCRdb table, and some are missing; sequencing was by immunoSEQ multiplex PCR. The repertoire holds roughly 170,000 clones, with about 12% as singletons. General study points: TCRB rearrangement may or may not be influenced by HLA type; here this remained unresolved. Insertions were fewer and deletions more numerous at VDJ junctions in type 1 diabetes patients.

This clone was seen a few times. Its cognate antigen is unknown. The CDR3 consists of 14 residues. V gave up 11 bases and J gave up 3 bases; unmatched junction bases: 9. Looked up from germline, CDR1 is MNHNS and CDR2 is SASEGT. Every donor had blood drawn once into heparin, 100 to 150 mL on average. This receptor was taken from a woman between 18 and 30 years old in good health. The chain couples TRBV6-1 to TRBJ2-2, with 7 bases identical to TRBD1. Sequencing input: central memory CD4+ T cells from blood. The CDR3 here is CAAQSDRDTGELFF. Here the CDR3 DNA reads TGTGCCGCCCAATCCGACAGGGACACCGGGGAGCTGTTTTTT.